Below are 2 T cell receptor beta chains sequenced from a single sample in a study of neurological immune-mediated disorders. TCRdb re-called the 5' RACE reads with MiXCR, one entry per CDR3 protein. The sample has 50,000 to 80,000 distinct CDR3 sequences, 4.5% seen once. The sample taken for sequencing was PBMCs. All receptors derive from a man aged 30 to 45 with multiple sclerosis.

At least ten counts were recorded for this clonotype. The chain links TRBV24-1 to TRBJ2-1, with D possibly matching TRBD2 (7 bases). Trimming took off 10 bases at V and 7 bases at J, with 25 bases between the two ends. The CDR3 is made up of 16 amino acids. CDR1 KGHDR and CDR2 SFDVKD come from the germline V gene. In nucleotides, the CDR3 is TGTGCCACGCAAGGTGCCCTAGGGGGGGCCCGTAATGAGCAGTTCTTC. Protein sequence: CATQGALGGARNEQFF.

This clonotype was seen repeatedly, ten times or more. The rearrangement links TRBV20-1 to TRBJ2-7; a weak D match, TRBD2 (5 bases). V was cut by 0 bases and J by 0 bases, with 12 bases left in between. CDR3 length equals 15 residues. From germline, CDR1 is DFQATT and CDR2 SNEGSKA (reference sequence). The CDR3 is CSARDAEVSSYEQYF. The CDR3 coding sequence is TGCAGTGCTAGAGATGCGGAGGTGAGCTCCTACGAGCAGTACTTC.